This TCR beta chain was recorded in a study of blood T cell repertoires in COVID-19 (dated by TCRdb to the early 2020s). Looking at the study overall: Samples from collaborators originated in the United States, Italy and Spain and spanned both the acute and convalescent phases of COVID-19. Where available, HLA class I and class II types were taken from metadata supplied by the sample provider and were not determined by assay-based typing. The material from the prospective study consisted of cDNA or gDNA derived from T cells, B-cell-depleted T cells, or PBMCs. The repertoires were released in a freely available public database intended as a resource for research on the immune response to SARS-CoV-2. The samples were drawn from two sources: the first 160 participants of the ongoing ImmuneRACE study, and 950 to 1,500 subjects contributed by 6 global collaborators. Deeply sampled blood TCRbeta repertoires from subjects exposed to, actively infected with, or recovered from COVID-19 were included in the dataset. The sample metadata nearly always contained a de-identified subject ID, COVID-19 status, age in years and sex.

TCRbeta CDR3 regions were amplified from genomic DNA using the immunoSEQ Assay, a bias-controlled multiplex PCR. Per the source publication's procedure: Nucleated cell counts per sample were estimated from amplification of reference gene primers within the assay. To quantify the absolute abundance of each unique TCRbeta CDR3 rearrangement, sequence reads were collapsed and filtered. Productive Simpson clonality was computed per sample as the square root of Simpson's diversity index over productive rearrangements. The clones in this table, taken by TCRdb from immuneACCESS, are in-frame only. Not every clone is retained; where verified, under half of the shortfall comes from an unresolved V gene, and the cause of the rest is unknown. The V and J calls and clone size were taken over from that table, and D and trimming were inferred from the DNA. For this sample there are a few hundred thousand clones; about 85% appear just once. Less than 5% of the sample is taken by the ten largest.

At the junction V is shortened by 4 bases and J by 4 bases, with 15 bases in between. Taken from cysteine to phenylalanine, the CDR3 has 15 residues. This entry keeps only the CDR3 DNA: 45 bases, framed from base 1. From the germline V gene, CDR1 is SGHRS and CDR2 is YFSETQ. With regard to this clone: Its target antigen remains unknown. No much larger clone exists at a distance of one base, and base qualities are not known.

General study outcomes and caveats: Clinical and demographic metadata were provided uncurated, with the amount varying by source and participant.

Whole blood was collected in K2EDTA tubes by collaborating institutions according to the institutions' own protocols. For TCRbeta analysis, collaborator samples were shipped as frozen whole blood, as isolated PBMCs, or as DNA extracted from either sample type. This sequence originates from a man in his fifties or sixties with acute or convalescent COVID-19. The chain links TRBV5-1 with TRBJ2-1, and the D gene may be TRBD2, 6 bases matching. Sample: peripheral blood. The CDR3 corresponds to CASSPTSLTYNEQFF. The DNA sequence follows: TGCGCCAGCAGCCCTACTAGCCTCACGTACAATGAGCAGTTCTTC.